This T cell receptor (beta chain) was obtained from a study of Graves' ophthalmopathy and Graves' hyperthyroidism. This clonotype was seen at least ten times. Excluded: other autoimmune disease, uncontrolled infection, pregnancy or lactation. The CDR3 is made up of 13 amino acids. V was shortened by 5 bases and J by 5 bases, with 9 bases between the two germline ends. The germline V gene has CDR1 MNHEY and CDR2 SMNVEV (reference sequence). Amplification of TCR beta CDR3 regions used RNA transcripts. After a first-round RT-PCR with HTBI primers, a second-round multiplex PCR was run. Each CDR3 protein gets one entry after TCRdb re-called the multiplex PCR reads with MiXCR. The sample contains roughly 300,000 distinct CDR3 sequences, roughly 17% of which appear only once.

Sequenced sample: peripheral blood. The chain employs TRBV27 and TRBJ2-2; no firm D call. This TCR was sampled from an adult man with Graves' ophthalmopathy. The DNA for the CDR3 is TGTGCCAGCAGTGCCGCCGAGACCGGGGAGCTGTTTTTT. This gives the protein CASSAAETGELFF.